The 27 T cell receptor beta chains given below trace back to one sample, sequenced in a study of control samples from healthy donors and cancer patients. Method: immunoSEQ multiplex PCR; TCRdb's copy keeps in-frame clones and lacks some. The profile shows over 150,000 clones, approximately 94% of them singletons. The sequencing sample was made of blood. These receptors originate from a man aged 35 to 55 in good health.

The chain carries TRBV28 and TRBJ1-3; a possible D gene is TRBD1 (6 bases). There are 15 residues in the CDR3. Per germline, CDR1 MDHEN and CDR2 SYDVKM. Trimming removed 1 base from V and 2 bases from J, with 9 bases in between. DNA of the CDR3: TGTGCCAGCAGTTTATATGGGGGCGCTGGAAACACCATATATTTT. It codes for CASSLYGGAGNTIYF. Full variable domain (rest looked up from reference TRBV28 and TRBJ1-3): DVKVTQSSRYLVKRTGEKVFLECVQDMDHENMFWYRQDPGLGLRLIYFSYDVKMKEKGDIPEGYSVSREKKERFSLILESASTNQTSMYLCASSLYGGAGNTIYFGEGSWLTVV.

The J gene is TRBJ2-1, the V gene TRBV28, with D tentatively TRBD1 or TRBD2 (6 bases each). The CDR3 runs to 14 residues. Germline CDR1 and CDR2: MDHEN and SYDVKM. V dropped 3 bases and J dropped 6 bases, with 12 bases sitting between them. CDR3 DNA: TGTGCCAGCAGTTTTCAAAGGGGGGTCAATGAGCAGTTCTTC. This sequence encodes CASSFQRGVNEQFF.

Points on this clone: A junction end diverges from the germline sequence, so it may reflect a read error. The chain uses TRBV28 and TRBJ1-4, with 8 bases lining up with TRBD1. CDR1 is MDHEN and CDR2 is SYDVKM in the germline V gene. This CDR3 has 15 amino acids. Here the CDR3 DNA reads TGTACCAGCAGCTTCGAGGGACAGGCTAATGAAGAACTGTTTTTT. Its protein is CTSSFEGQANEELFF.

The chain uses TRBV11-2 and TRBJ2-1; 8 nucleotides align to TRBD2. Germline lookup yields CDR1 SGHAT and CDR2 FQNNGV. The CDR3 consists of 14 residues. With 1 base clipped from V and 6 bases from J, the junction kept 2 bases outside the gene matches. The CDR3 nucleotides are TGTGCCAGCAGCTTAGCGGGGGGGATCAATGAGCAGTTCTTC. Translated: CASSLAGGINEQFF.

The V gene is TRBV2, the J gene TRBJ2-3; D is possibly TRBD1 or TRBD2 (6 bases each). Trimming shortened V by 4 bases and J by 0 bases, and 14 bases separated the two germline ends. The V gene's germline CDR1 is SNHLY and CDR2 FYNNEI. The CDR3 totals 16 residues. The CDR3 sequence: CASSAIGGISTDTQYF. The CDR3 region has the DNA TGTGCCAGCAGTGCGATCGGGGGCATAAGCACAGATACGCAGTATTTT.

The CDR3 loop is CASSVEGQNNSPLHF. In DNA form, the CDR3 reads TGTGCCAGCAGCGTAGAGGGACAGAATAATTCACCCCTCCACTTT. The rearrangement links TRBV9 to TRBJ1-6, with 7 bases lining up with TRBD1. The V gene's germline CDR1 is SGDLS and CDR2 YYNGEE. There are 15 residues in the CDR3. Trimming took 0 bases from V and 5 from J; bases not matched to a gene: 2.

The chain is built from TRBV2 and TRBJ1-5; D is undetermined. Germline-derived CDR1 and CDR2 are SNHLY and FYNNEI. CDR3 length: 15 amino acids. Trimming left V 4 bases short and J 3 bases short, with 13 bases between. This CDR3 is CASSVGLTPNQPQHF. The CDR3 nucleotides are TGTGCCAGCAGTGTCGGTCTCACCCCCAATCAGCCCCAGCATTTT.

The gene calls are TRBV6-5 and TRBJ1-2; the D gene is possibly TRBD1 (6 bases). V lost 6 bases and J 0 bases, leaving 14 bases between the germline ends. The CDR3 contains 15 residues. Germline V CDR1 and CDR2: MNHEY, SVGAGI. CDR3: CASSSWTVANYGYTF. CDR3 sequence (DNA): TGTGCCAGCAGCTCTTGGACAGTTGCTAACTATGGCTACACCTTC.

The CDR3 reads CASSVGDRANYGYTF. The CDR3 nucleotides read TGTGCCAGCAGCGTAGGGGACAGGGCTAACTATGGCTACACCTTC. The rearrangement links TRBV9 to TRBJ1-2; 9 positions agree with TRBD1. This CDR3 is built from 15 residues. Germline loops: CDR1 SGDLS, CDR2 YYNGEE. Losses at the gene ends were 0 bases for V and 0 bases for J; bases not matched to a gene: 0.

V and J are TRBV3-1 (or the pseudogene TRBV3-2) and TRBJ1-5; weak D call: TRBD1 (5 bases). CDR1 and CDR2 (germline): LGHDT, YNNKEL (reference sequence). This CDR3 has 14 amino acids. Trimming removed 6 bases from V and 9 bases from J, with 18 bases in between. The CDR3 DNA reads as TGTGCCAGCAGTTCCGGGTTGGGGCCGGGGCCCCAGCATTTT. This sequence encodes CASSSGLGPGPQHF.

This clone occurred a few times. CDR3 loop: CASSPTGDTDTQYF. As DNA, the CDR3 is TGCGCCAGCAGCCCGACAGGGGACACAGATACGCAGTATTTT. This chain joins TRBV5-1 and TRBJ2-3, with 8 bases matching TRBD1. V was pared by 4 bases and J by 2 bases, with 3 bases of the junction left unmatched. Germline loops: CDR1 SGHRS, CDR2 YFSETQ. The CDR3 contains 14 residues.

The genes are TRBV2 and TRBJ1-1; perhaps TRBD1 as D (5 bases). The CDR3 spans 14 residues. Germline-derived CDR1 and CDR2 are SNHLY and FYNNEI. V lost 6 bases, J lost 4 bases, and 15 bases lay in between. The CDR3 loop reads CASSKRGGGTEAFF. Here the CDR3 DNA reads TGTGCCAGCAGCAAACGGGGCGGGGGCACTGAAGCTTTCTTT. Filled out from reference TRBV2 and TRBJ1-1, the complete variable domain reads EPEVTQTPSHQVTQMGQEVILRCVPISNHLYFYWYRQILGQKVEFLVSFYNNEISEKSEIFDDQFSVERPDGSNFTLKIRSTKLEDSAMYFCASSKRGGGTEAFFGQGTRLTVV.

This chain links TRBV5-6 with TRBJ1-5; unclear D gene. Trimming stripped 0 bases from V and 2 bases from J, with 12 bases between. Germline V gene sequence: CDR1 SGHDT, CDR2 YYEEEE. The CDR3 sequence is 16 residues long. This CDR3 is CASSLDRHGGNQPQHF. The DNA for the CDR3 is TGTGCCAGCAGCTTGGACCGCCATGGTGGCAATCAGCCCCAGCATTTT.

This chain uses TRBV4-2 with TRBJ2-3, with no clear D. With 0 bases removed from V and 1 base from J, the gap between germline ends came to 11 bases. Germline-derived CDR1 and CDR2 are LGHNA and YNFKEQ. CDR3 length: 16 residues. The CDR3 bases are TGTGCCAGCAGCCAAGATTTGGGTTTCGGCACAGATACGCAGTATTTT. This gives the protein CASSQDLGFGTDTQYF.

The rearrangement joins TRBV27 to TRBJ2-7; TRBD1 aligns across 9 bases. V was clipped by 3 bases and J by 3 bases; unmatched bases: 6. Per germline, CDR1 MNHEY and CDR2 SMNVEV (reference sequence). This CDR3 contains 15 residues. CDR3 DNA: TGTGCCAGCAGTTTCTCCGGGGGACAGGGCTACGAGCAGTACTTC. Residues: CASSFSGGQGYEQYF.

V gene TRBV6-5 combines with J gene TRBJ1-1; D call uncertain. V lost 7 bases and J lost 8, with 17 bases in between. This CDR3 has 13 residues. Per the germline V gene, CDR1 is MNHEY and CDR2 is SVGAGI. The CDR3 DNA sequence: TGTGCCAGCACCGTCCACCCCCCACGGGAAGCTTTCTTT. Translation gives CASTVHPPREAFF.

DNA of the CDR3: TGCGCCAGCAGCCAAGAGGAGGGGAGGTATGGCTACACCTTC. Residues: CASSQEEGRYGYTF. The V gene is TRBV4-1, the J gene TRBJ1-2, with TRBD1 as a possible D gene (5 bases). The germline CDR1 and CDR2 sequences are MGHRA and YSYEKL. With 0 bases removed from V and 5 bases from J, the gap between germline ends came to 10 bases. The CDR3 length is 14 residues.

The chain is built from TRBV11-2 and TRBJ1-3; maybe TRBD1 (5 bases). The CDR3 is made up of 18 amino acids. CDR1 is SGHAT and CDR2 is FQNNGV in the germline V gene. Trimming removed 2 bases at V and 0 bases at J, with 17 bases between. CDR3 loop: CASSLRSQGTYSGNTIYF. CDR3 in DNA: TGTGCCAGCAGCTTAAGGAGCCAGGGAACTTACTCTGGAAACACCATATATTTT.

The chain recombines TRBV28 with TRBJ1-6, with 7 bases aligning to TRBD1. The CDR3 loop spans 11 amino acids. V shed 6 bases and J 14 bases; nucleotides not matched to a gene: 4. Germline CDR1 reads MDHEN; CDR2 reads SYDVKM. CDR3 DNA sequence: TGTGCCAGCAGGGAAGACAGGGCCCTCCACTTT. Translated: CASREDRALHF.

This clone was seen once. This chain links TRBV4-1 with TRBJ2-3, with 13 bases matching TRBD2. This CDR3 contains 18 residues. Germline V gene lookup returns CDR1 MGHRA and CDR2 YSYEKL. The V and J ends lost 2 bases and 5 bases, in that order; junction bases with no gene match: 10. CDR3 amino acids: CASSQKGLAGYGGDTQYF. For the CDR3, the DNA is TGCGCCAGCAGCCAAAAGGGACTAGCGGGGTACGGGGGAGATACGCAGTATTTT.

The chain links TRBV19 to TRBJ1-3; D gene unclear. The CDR3 is made up of 14 amino acids. The germline CDR1 and CDR2 sequences are LNHDA and SQIVND (reference sequence). V gave up 1 base and J gave up 4 bases, with 8 bases separating them. In nucleotides, the CDR3 is TGTGCCAGTAGTATAGGAGGAGGAGGAAACACCATATATTTT. Amino acid sequence: CASSIGGGGNTIYF.

This chain uses TRBV30 with TRBJ2-2; tentative D call: TRBD2 (6 bases). The V gene lost 0 bases and the J gene lost 7 bases, with 9 bases spanning the gap. CDR1 GTSNPN and CDR2 SVGIG come from the germline V gene (reference sequence). This CDR3 region has 13 residues. CDR3 DNA sequence: TGTGCCTGGAGTGTACTCGGGGGCGGGGAGCTGTTTTTT. Its translation: CAWSVLGGGELFF.

This clone has a single count. This chain connects TRBV4-1 to TRBJ2-3; tentative D call: TRBD2 (6 bases). The CDR3 has 14 amino acids. V lost 1 base and J 4 bases, leaving 9 bases between the germline ends. CDR1 and CDR2 from the germline V gene are MGHRA and YSYEKL. CDR3 sequence reads: CASSQGAGSDTQYF. CDR3 sequence (DNA): TGCGCCAGCAGCCAAGGCGCGGGGTCAGATACGCAGTATTTT.

The rearrangement uses TRBV18 and TRBJ1-3, with 7 bases matching TRBD1. This CDR3 comprises 16 residues. V lost 3 bases to trimming and J lost 1 base; unmatched junction nucleotides: 6. From germline, CDR1 is KGHSH and CDR2 LQKENI. In DNA form, the CDR3 reads TGTGCCAGCTCACCGCAGGGGGGGGCGTCTGGAAACACCATATATTTT. It specifies CASSPQGGASGNTIYF.

CDR3 amino acids: CASSFWSGTDSSYNEQFF. The CDR3 DNA is TGTGCCAGCAGTTTCTGGTCCGGGACAGATAGCTCCTACAATGAGCAGTTCTTC. The rearrangement joins TRBV28 to TRBJ2-1, with TRBD1 identical over 7 bases. This CDR3 is built from 18 residues. Trimming at V came to 3 bases and at J to 0 bases, leaving 11 bases not matched to a gene. CDR1 MDHEN and CDR2 SYDVKM come from the germline V gene.

This clone was counted once. The V and J genes are TRBV14 and TRBJ1-1, with D unresolved. V was cut by 6 bases and J by 5 bases, with 13 bases left in between. The CDR3 loop spans 13 amino acids. Germline CDR1 is SGHDN and CDR2 is FVKESK. This CDR3 is CASRRELRTEAFF. The CDR3 coding sequence is TGTGCCAGCAGGAGGGAGTTAAGGACTGAAGCTTTCTTT.

The chain employs TRBV10-1 and TRBJ2-2; no definite D call. Per the germline V gene, CDR1 is WNHNN and CDR2 is SYGVQD (reference sequence). CDR3 size: 11 residues. The V and J ends lost 4 bases and 7 bases respectively, with 4 bases between them. The CDR3 DNA reads as TGCGCCAGCAGTGCGGGCGGGGAGCTGTTTTTT. Residues: CASSAGGELFF.